This T cell receptor (beta chain) was recovered during a study of blood T cell repertoires in COVID-19. Assay used: immunoSEQ multiplex PCR; TCRdb lists only in-frame clones, some missing. The sample lists around 370,000 clones; about 90% were seen once. The V gene's germline CDR1 is LGHDT and CDR2 YNNKEL (reference sequence). The CDR3 is made up of 17 amino acids. V was pared by 1 base and J by 0 bases, with 6 bases of the junction left unmatched. The TCR was taken from a young woman who had recovered from COVID-19. Sequenced input: peripheral blood. The genes are TRBV3-1 (or the pseudogene TRBV3-2) and TRBJ1-3; 7 bases agree with TRBD1. The CDR3 nucleotides are TGTGCCAGCAGCCAAGGGAGACAGGGACTCTCTGGAAACACCATATATTTT. Protein product: CASSQGRQGLSGNTIYF.